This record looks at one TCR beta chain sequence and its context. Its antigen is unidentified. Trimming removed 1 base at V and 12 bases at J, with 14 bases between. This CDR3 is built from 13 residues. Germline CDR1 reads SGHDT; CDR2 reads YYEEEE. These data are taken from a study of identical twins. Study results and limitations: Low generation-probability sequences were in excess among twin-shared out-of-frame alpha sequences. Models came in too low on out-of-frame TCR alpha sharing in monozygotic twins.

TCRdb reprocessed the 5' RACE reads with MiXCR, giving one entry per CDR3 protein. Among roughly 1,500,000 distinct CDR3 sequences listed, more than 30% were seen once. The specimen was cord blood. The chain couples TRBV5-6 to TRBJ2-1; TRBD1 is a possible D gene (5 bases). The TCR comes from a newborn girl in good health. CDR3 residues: CASSLWGLIRQFF. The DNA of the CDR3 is TGTGCCAGCAGCTTGTGGGGCCTTATAAGGCAGTTCTTC.